This T cell receptor (beta chain) was captured by sequencing in a study of response to subunit inactivated influenza vaccine. Study findings and constraints: The authors put forward the suggestion that each seasonal influenza vaccination may bring in only a limited number of new T cells.

TCRdb called the RT-PCR reads again in MiXCR, with one record for every CDR3 protein. The sample lists some 520,000 distinct CDR3 sequences, approximately 15% occurring once. Concerning this clonotype itself: Antigen: not known.

Material: CD4+ T cells sorted from PBMCs, obtained roughly 24 months after vaccination. The TCR comes from a man aged 50 to 69 who received an inactivated influenza vaccine.

The CDR3 is CASSRTSGYRPPLYEQYF. CDR3 sequence (DNA): TGTGCCAGCAGTCGGACTAGCGGGTACCGACCGCCCCTTTACGAGCAGTACTTC. This rearrangement joins TRBV12-3 or TRBV12-4 to TRBJ2-7; 11 bases are a match to TRBD2. Trimming removed 5 bases from V and 4 bases from J; junction bases left unmatched: 16. This CDR3 is 18 amino acids long.